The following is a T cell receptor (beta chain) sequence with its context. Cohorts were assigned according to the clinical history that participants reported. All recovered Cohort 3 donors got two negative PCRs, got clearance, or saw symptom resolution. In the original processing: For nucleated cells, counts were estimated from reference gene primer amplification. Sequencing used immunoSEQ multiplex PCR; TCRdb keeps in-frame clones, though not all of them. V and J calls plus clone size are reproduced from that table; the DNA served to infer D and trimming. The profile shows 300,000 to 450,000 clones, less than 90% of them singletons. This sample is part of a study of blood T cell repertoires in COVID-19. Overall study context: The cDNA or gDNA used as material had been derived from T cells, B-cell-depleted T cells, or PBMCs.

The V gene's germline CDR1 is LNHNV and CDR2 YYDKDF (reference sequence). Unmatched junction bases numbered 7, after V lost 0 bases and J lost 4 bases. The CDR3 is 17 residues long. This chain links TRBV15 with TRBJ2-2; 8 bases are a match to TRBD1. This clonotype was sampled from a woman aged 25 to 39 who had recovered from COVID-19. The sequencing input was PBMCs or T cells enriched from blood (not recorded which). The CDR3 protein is CATSRDRAGGFTGELFF. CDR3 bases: TGTGCCACCAGCAGAGATAGGGCAGGGGGCTTCACCGGGGAGCTGTTTTTT.